This T cell receptor beta chain was sequenced during a study of regulatory T cells in long-lasting Graves disease. The authors built TCR beta libraries using iRepertoire HTBI primers and Arm-PCR of CDR3 regions. One entry per CDR3 protein, called by TCRdb with MiXCR from the multiplex PCR reads. The profile shows about 220,000 distinct CDR3 sequences, roughly 19% of them singletons. Per germline, CDR1 MDHEN and CDR2 SYDVKM. Trimming shortened V by 3 bases and J by 7 bases, and 6 bases separated the two germline ends. The CDR3 extends over 12 amino acids. Regarding time point: newly diagnosed GD, antithyroid drugs for less than 3 months. After RNA was extracted from PBMCs, the TCR library was made from it. A further study also used this sample, focusing on T cells in Graves' hyperthyroidism and ophthalmopathy.

This sequence was found in a young woman with Graves disease. V and J are TRBV28 and TRBJ2-2; D remains unclear. Here the sequenced sample was peripheral blood mononuclear cells (PBMCs), taken at new diagnosis, from a patient treated with antithyroid drugs. The DNA of the CDR3 is TGTGCCAGCAGTTTGATGGACGGGGAGCTGTTTTTT. It yields the protein CASSLMDGELFF.